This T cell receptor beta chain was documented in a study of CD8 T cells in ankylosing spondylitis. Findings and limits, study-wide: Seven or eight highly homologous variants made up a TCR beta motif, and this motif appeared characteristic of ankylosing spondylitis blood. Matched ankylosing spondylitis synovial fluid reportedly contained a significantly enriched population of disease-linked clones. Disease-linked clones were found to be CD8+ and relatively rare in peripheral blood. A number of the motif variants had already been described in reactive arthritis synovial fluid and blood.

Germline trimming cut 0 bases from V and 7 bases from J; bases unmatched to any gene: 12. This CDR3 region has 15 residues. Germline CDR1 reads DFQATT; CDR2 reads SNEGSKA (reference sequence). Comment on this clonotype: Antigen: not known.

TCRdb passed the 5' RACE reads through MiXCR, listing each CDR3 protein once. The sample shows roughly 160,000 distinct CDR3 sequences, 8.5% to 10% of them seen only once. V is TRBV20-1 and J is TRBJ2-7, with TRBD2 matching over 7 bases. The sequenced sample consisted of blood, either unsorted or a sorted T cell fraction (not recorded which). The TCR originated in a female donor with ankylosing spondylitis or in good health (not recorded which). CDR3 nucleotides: TGCAGTGCTAGAGATCCCGAGGCGGGAGAGCGAGAGCAGTACTTC. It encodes CSARDPEAGEREQYF.